The T cell receptor beta chain described here comes from a study of blood T cell repertoires in COVID-19. Study in general: The analysed material was cDNA or gDNA that came from T cells, B-cell-depleted T cells, or PBMCs.

Germline V CDR1 and CDR2: SGDLS, YYNGEE. J lost 4 bases, V lost 3 bases, and 9 bases had no gene match. This CDR3 region has 16 residues. Original data processing: Amplification of reference gene primers provided the estimated nucleated cell counts. The data were produced by immunoSEQ multiplex PCR, yet TCRdb's version contains in-frame clones alone and is incomplete. The V and J calls and clone size are taken from that table; D and trimming were inferred from the DNA. The sample records over 100,000 clones, around 83% being singletons. The receptor was derived from a woman older than 75 with active or convalescent COVID-19. Sequences were obtained from peripheral blood. The rearrangement uses TRBV9 and TRBJ2-5; 10 bases align to TRBD2. This chain's CDR3 is CASSARSGRASETQYF. DNA of the CDR3: TGTGCCAGCAGCGCTAGAAGCGGGAGGGCATCAGAGACCCAGTACTTC.